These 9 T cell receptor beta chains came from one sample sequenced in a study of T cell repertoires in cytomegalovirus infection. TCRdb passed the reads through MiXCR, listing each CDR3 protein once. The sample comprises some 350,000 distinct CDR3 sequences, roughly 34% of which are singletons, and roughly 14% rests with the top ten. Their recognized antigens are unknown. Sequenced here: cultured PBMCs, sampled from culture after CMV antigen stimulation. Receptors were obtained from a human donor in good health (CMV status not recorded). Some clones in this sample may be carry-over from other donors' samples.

In DNA form, the CDR3 reads TGTGCCAGTAGTATCGGGACAGCCACAGATACGCAGTATTTT. Residues: CASSIGTATDTQYF. V and J are TRBV19 and TRBJ2-3; 7 bases fit TRBD1. CDR3 length equals 14 residues. The V gene's germline CDR1 is LNHDA and CDR2 SQIVND (reference sequence). The trim removed 3 bases at V and 2 bases at J, leaving 2 bases unmatched.

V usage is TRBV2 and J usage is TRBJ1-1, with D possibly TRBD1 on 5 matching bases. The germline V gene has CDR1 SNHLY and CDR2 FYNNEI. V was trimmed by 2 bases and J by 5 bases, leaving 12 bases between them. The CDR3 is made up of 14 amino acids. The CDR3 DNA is TGTGCCAGCAGTGAATTGGACATAGGGACTGAAGCTTTCTTT. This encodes CASSELDIGTEAFF.

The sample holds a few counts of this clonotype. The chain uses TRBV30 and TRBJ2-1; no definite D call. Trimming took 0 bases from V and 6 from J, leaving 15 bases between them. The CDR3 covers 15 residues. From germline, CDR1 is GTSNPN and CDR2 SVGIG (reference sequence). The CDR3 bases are TGTGCCTGGAGTGTACCCCGGGTACCAAGCAATGAGCAGTTCTTC. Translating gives CAWSVPRVPSNEQFF.

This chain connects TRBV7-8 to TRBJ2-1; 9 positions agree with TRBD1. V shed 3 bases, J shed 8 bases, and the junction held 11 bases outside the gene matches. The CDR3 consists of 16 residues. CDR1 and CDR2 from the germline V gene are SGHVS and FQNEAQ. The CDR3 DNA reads TGTGCCAGCAGCTTCCCTCGGGACAGGGACTATTATGAGCAGTTCTTC. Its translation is CASSFPRDRDYYEQFF.

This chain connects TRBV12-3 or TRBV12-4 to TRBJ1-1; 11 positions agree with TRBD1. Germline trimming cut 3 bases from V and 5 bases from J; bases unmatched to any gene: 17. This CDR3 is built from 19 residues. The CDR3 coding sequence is TGTGCCAGCAGTTTGGACAGAGGGACAGGGGGTTCGGGAAGAACTGAAGCTTTCTTT. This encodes CASSLDRGTGGSGRTEAFF.

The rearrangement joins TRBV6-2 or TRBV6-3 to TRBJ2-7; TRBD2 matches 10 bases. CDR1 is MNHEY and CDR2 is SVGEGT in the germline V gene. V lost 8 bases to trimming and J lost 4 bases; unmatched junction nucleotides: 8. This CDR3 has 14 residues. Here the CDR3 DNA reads TGTGCCAGCGGGAGAGCGGGAGGGCCGTACGAGCAGTACTTC. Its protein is CASGRAGGPYEQYF.

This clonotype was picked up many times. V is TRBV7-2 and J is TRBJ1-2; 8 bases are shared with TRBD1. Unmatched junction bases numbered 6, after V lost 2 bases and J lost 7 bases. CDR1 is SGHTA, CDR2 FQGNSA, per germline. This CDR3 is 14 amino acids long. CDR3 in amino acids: CASSLKSGGSGYTF. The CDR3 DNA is TGTGCCAGCAGCTTAAAGTCAGGGGGCAGTGGCTACACCTTC. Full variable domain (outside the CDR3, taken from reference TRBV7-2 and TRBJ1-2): GAGVSQSPSNKVTEKGKDVELRCDPISGHTALYWYRQSLGQGLEFLIYFQGNSAPDKSGLPSDRFSAERTGGSVSTLTIQRTQQEDSAVYLCASSLKSGGSGYTFGSGTRLTVV.

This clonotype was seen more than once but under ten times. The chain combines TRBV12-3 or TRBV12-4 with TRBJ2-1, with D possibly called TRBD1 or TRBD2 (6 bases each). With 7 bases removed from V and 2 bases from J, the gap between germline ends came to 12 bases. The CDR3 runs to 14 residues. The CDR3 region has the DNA TGTGCCAGCACCCGGGGGCGAACCTACAATGAGCAGTTCTTC. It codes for CASTRGRTYNEQFF.

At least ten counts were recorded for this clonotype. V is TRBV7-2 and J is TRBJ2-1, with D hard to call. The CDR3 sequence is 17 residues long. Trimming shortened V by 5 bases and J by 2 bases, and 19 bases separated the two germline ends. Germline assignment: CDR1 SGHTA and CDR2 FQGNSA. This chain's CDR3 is CASSRPPELVTYNEQFF. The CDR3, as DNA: TGTGCCAGCAGCAGGCCCCCCGAACTGGTAACCTACAATGAGCAGTTCTTC. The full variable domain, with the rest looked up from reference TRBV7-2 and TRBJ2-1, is GAGVSQSPSNKVTEKGKDVELRCDPISGHTALYWYRQSLGQGLEFLIYFQGNSAPDKSGLPSDRFSAERTGGSVSTLTIQRTQQEDSAVYLCASSRPPELVTYNEQFFGPGTRLTVL.